This is a list of T cell receptor beta chains from one sample in a study of blood T cell repertoires in COVID-19. Profiled with immunoSEQ multiplex PCR; TCRdb holds only in-frame clones, not every one. This repertoire shows about 150,000 clones, 80% to 90% found once; its top ten account for approximately 9%. The sequenced material came from peripheral blood. The receptors derive from a woman between 50 and 59 years old with active or convalescent COVID-19. Each CDR3 is given with its conserved first and last residue. The D gene is left open where the match is weak. Clone size is not always given. Where it is, it says once, few, many or a class for expanded clones.

clone_size,j_call,d_call,v_call,cdr3_aa,cdr3_nt
.,TRBJ2-3,.,TRBV5-1,CASSQGSTDTQYF,TGCGCCAGCAGTCAGGGTAGCACAGATACGCAGTATTTT
.,TRBJ2-2,TRBD2,TRBV7-7,CASSLEPPSGGHGVGELFF,TGTGCTAGCAGCTTAGAGCCACCTAGCGGGGGGCACGGTGTCGGGGAGCTGTTTTTT
.,TRBJ1-4,.,TRBV5-4,CASSLAGGANEKLFF,TGTGCCAGCAGCTTGGCAGGAGGGGCTAATGAAAAACTGTTTTTT
once,TRBJ1-2,.,TRBV19,CASRGLGYGYTF,TGTGCCAGTAGGGGACTTGGGTATGGCTACACCTTC
.,TRBJ2-5,.,TRBV7-9,CASSLVGQGQETQYF,TGTGCCAGCAGCTTAGTTGGGCAGGGCCAAGAGACCCAGTACTTC
.,TRBJ2-1,TRBD2,TRBV19,CASSKASGPLNEQFF,TGTGCCAGTAGTAAAGCTAGCGGCCCCCTGAATGAGCAGTTCTTC
.,TRBJ2-7,.,TRBV3-1/TRBV3-2,CASSQDRGSYEQYF,TGTGCCAGCAGCCAAGACAGGGGTTCCTACGAGCAGTACTTC
.,TRBJ2-5,.,TRBV28,CASSRRWQIQETQYF,TGTGCCAGCAGTCGCCGCTGGCAGATACAAGAGACCCAGTACTTC
.,TRBJ2-3,.,TRBV5-1,CASNRFSHTDTQYF,TGCGCCAGCAATAGGTTTAGCCACACAGATACGCAGTATTTT
.,TRBJ1-1,.,TRBV5-6,CASSLWGRDTEAFF,TGTGCCAGCAGCTTGTGGGGGAGGGACACTGAAGCTTTCTTT
.,TRBJ1-2,TRBD1,TRBV7-2,CASAPIPLKTTGGYGYTF,TGTGCCAGCGCACCAATCCCCCTTAAGACGACAGGGGGATATGGCTACACCTTC
.,TRBJ2-5,TRBD2,TRBV7-9,CASSSLAAQETQYF,TGTGCCAGCAGCTCCCTAGCGGCACAAGAGACCCAGTACTTC
once,TRBJ2-2,.,TRBV2,CASRGERAGELFF,TGTGCCAGCAGAGGAGAACGGGCCGGGGAGCTGTTTTTT
.,TRBJ1-2,TRBD1,TRBV29-1,CSVAGQSTYGYTF,TGCAGCGTTGCGGGACAGTCGACGTATGGCTACACCTTC
few,TRBJ2-2,TRBD2,TRBV7-9,CASSPKLAGVTGELFF,TGTGCCAGCAGCCCCAAACTAGCGGGAGTTACCGGGGAGCTGTTTTTT
.,TRBJ1-5,TRBD1,TRBV19,CASKSGQGGNQPQHF,TGTGCCAGTAAGTCGGGACAGGGTGGCAATCAGCCCCAGCATTTT
few,TRBJ2-7,.,TRBV3-1/TRBV3-2,CASSQEGTSDYEQYF,TGTGCCAGCAGCCAAGAGGGGACATCCGACTACGAGCAGTACTTC